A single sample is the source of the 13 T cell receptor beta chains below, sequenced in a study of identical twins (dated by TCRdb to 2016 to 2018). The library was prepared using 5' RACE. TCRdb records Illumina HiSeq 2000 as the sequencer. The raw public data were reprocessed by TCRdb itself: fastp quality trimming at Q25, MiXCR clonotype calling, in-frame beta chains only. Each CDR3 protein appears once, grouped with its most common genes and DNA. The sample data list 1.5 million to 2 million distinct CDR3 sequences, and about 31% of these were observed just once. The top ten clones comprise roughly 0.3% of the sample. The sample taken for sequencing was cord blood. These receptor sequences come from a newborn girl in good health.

In DNA, the CDR3 is TGTGCCAGTAGTCCCTGGGACAGGACAGGCTACACCTTC. Translated, it gives CASSPWDRTGYTF. The chain recombines TRBV19 with TRBJ1-2; TRBD1 matches 8 bases. The V and J ends lost 5 bases and 8 bases, in that order; junction bases with no gene match: 7. This CDR3 contains 13 residues. The germline V gene encodes CDR1 LNHDA and CDR2 SQIVND (reference sequence).

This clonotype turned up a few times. DNA for the CDR3: TGCAGTGCTAGAGGAGTAGGACAGCGGGGGTCTAGCACAGATACGCAGTATTTT. Its translation is CSARGVGQRGSSTDTQYF. The chain joins TRBV20-1 to TRBJ2-3, with 8 bases fitting TRBD2. J was trimmed by 0 bases and V by 1 base; bases with no gene match: 12. The CDR3 consists of 18 residues. Germline CDR1 DFQATT, CDR2 SNEGSKA (reference sequence).

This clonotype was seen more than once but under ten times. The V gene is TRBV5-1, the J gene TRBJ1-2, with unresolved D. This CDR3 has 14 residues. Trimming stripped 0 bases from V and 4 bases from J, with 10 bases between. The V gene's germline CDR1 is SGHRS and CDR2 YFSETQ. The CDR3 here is CASSLEAGTYGYTF. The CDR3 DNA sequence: TGCGCCAGCAGCTTGGAGGCAGGTACCTATGGCTACACCTTC.

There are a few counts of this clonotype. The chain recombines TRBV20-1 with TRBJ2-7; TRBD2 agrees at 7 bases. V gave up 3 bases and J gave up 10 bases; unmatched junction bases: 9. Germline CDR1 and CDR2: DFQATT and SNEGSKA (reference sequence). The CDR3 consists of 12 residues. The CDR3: CSASPPASGQYF. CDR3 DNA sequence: TGCAGTGCTAGTCCCCCGGCTAGCGGACAGTACTTC.

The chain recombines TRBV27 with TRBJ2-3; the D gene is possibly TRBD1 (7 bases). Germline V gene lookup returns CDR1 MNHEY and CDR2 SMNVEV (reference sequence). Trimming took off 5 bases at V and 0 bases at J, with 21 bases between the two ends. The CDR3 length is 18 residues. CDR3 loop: CASSPRRGQSLSTDTQYF. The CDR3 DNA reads TGTGCCAGCAGTCCCCGGAGGGGACAGTCCCTTAGCACAGATACGCAGTATTTT.

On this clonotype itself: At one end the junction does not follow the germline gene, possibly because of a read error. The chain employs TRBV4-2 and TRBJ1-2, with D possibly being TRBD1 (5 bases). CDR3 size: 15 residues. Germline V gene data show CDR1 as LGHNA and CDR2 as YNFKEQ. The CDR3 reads CTSSQLTDGVYGYTF. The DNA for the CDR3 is TGTACCAGCAGCCAGTTGACAGATGGAGTTTATGGCTACACCTTC.

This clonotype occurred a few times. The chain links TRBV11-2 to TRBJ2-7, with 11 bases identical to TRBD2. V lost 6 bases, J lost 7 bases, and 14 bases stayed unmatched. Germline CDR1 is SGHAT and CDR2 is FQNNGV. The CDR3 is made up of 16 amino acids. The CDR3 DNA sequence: TGTGCCAGCAGTCATCCTAGCGGGGGGTTCTACAATGAGCAGTACTTC. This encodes CASSHPSGGFYNEQYF.

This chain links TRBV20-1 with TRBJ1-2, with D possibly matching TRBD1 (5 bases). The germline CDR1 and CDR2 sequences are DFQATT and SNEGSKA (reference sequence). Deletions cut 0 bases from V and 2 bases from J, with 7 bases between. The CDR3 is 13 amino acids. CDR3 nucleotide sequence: TGCAGTGCTAGAGAGCCAGGGAACTATGGCTACACCTTC. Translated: CSAREPGNYGYTF.

Here the CDR3 reads CASAGTLGRGTDTQYF. The DNA of the CDR3 is TGTGCCAGCGCCGGGACGCTGGGAAGAGGCACAGATACGCAGTATTTT. The chain has TRBV2 and TRBJ2-3; D may correspond to TRBD1 or TRBD2 (5 bases each). The CDR3 length is 16 residues. The V and J ends lost 8 bases and 1 base respectively, with 19 bases between them. Germline V CDR1 and CDR2: SNHLY, FYNNEI.

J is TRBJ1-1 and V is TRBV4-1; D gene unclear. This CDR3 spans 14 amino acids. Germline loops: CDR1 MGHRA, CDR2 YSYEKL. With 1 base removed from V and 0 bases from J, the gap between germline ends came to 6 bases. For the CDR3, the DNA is TGCGCCAGCAGCCAAGTAGCCCTGAACACTGAAGCTTTCTTT. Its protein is CASSQVALNTEAFF.

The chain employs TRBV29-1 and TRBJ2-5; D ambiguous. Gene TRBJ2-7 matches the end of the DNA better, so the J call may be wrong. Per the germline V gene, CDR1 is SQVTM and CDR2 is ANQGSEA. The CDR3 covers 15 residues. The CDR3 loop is CSVGPGWKGNYEQYF. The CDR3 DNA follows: TGCAGCGTTGGTCCCGGGTGGAAAGGCAACTACGAGCAGTACTTC.

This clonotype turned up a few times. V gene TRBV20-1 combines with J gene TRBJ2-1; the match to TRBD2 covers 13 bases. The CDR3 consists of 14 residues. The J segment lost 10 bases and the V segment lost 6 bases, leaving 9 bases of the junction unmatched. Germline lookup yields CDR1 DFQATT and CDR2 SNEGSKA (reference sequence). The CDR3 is CSASGTSGIREQFF. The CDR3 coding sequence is TGCAGTGCCAGCGGGACTAGCGGGATCCGGGAGCAGTTCTTC.

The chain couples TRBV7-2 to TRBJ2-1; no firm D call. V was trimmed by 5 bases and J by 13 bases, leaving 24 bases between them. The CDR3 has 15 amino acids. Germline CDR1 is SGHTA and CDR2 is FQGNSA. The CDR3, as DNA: TGTGCCAGCAGCCTAGTCGGACGAATTCAAGAGACCCAGTTCTTC. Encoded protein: CASSLVGRIQETQFF.